These 2 T cell receptor beta chains were sequenced from one sample in a study of graft-versus-host responses after intestinal transplantation. These receptors' targets are unknown. Produced via immunoSEQ multiplex PCR; TCRdb's table is partial and in-frame only. Altogether some 110,000 clones are present, 85% to 95% being singletons, with the ten largest covering roughly 0.24%. Specimen: unstimulated CD4+ T cells sorted from spleen or lymph node cells, collected before transplant. All receptors derive from a human donor who was the organ donor for an intestinal transplant.

This sequence joins TRBV7-2 and TRBJ2-7, with TRBD2 identical over 13 bases. The CDR3 has 14 residues. CDR1 SGHTA and CDR2 FQGNSA come from the germline V gene. Trimming removed 5 bases from V and 2 bases from J; junction bases left unmatched: 0. The chain's CDR3 is CASSGTSGTYEQYF. Written as DNA, the CDR3 is TGTGCCAGCAGCGGGACTAGCGGGACCTACGAGCAGTACTTC.

V gene TRBV29-1 combines with J gene TRBJ2-2; maybe TRBD2 (6 bases). This CDR3 is 14 amino acids long. V was pared by 3 bases and J by 4 bases, with 12 bases between. CDR1 and CDR2 from the germline V gene are SQVTM and ANQGSEA. CDR3 nucleotide sequence: TGCAGCGTTGAGCGGGGTCAGGGCACCGGGGAGCTGTTTTTT. This encodes CSVERGQGTGELFF.